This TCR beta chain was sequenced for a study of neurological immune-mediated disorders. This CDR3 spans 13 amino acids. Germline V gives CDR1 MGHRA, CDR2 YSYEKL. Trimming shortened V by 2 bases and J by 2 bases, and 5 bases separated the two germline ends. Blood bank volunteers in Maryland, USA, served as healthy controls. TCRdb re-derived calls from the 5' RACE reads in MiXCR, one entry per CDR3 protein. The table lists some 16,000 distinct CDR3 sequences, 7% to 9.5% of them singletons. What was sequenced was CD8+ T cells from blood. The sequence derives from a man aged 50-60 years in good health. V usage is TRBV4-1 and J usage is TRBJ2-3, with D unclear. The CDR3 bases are TGCGCCAGCAGCCAAAAGTTCACAGATACGCAGTATTTT. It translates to CASSQKFTDTQYF.